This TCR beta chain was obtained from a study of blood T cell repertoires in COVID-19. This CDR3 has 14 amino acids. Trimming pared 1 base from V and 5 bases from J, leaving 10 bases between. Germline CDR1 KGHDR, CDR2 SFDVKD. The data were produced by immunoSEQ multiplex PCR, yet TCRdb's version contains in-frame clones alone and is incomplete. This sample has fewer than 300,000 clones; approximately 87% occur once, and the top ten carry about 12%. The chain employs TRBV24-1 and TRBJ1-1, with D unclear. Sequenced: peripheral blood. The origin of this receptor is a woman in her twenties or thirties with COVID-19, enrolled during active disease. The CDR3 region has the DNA TGTGCCACCAGTGATTTTTATCCGAGGACTGAAGCTTTCTTT. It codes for CATSDFYPRTEAFF.